The T cell receptor beta chain described here comes from a study of identical twins. Study-wide results and limits: Insertions were fewer in abundant cord blood beta clonotypes, whereas memory repertoires showed none of this pattern.

Each CDR3 protein gets one entry after TCRdb re-called the 5' RACE reads with MiXCR. The sample has 500,000 to 550,000 distinct CDR3 sequences; around 22% are singletons. Concerning this clonotype: Its antigen is not identified.

The V gene's germline CDR1 is SGHVS and CDR2 FQNEAQ. The V and J ends lost 2 bases and 2 bases respectively, with 13 bases between them. This CDR3 is 15 amino acids long. This same sample was also taken into another study, of yellow fever vaccine responses in identical twins.

Specimen: CD4+ T cells sorted from blood. The TCR was taken from a woman aged 18-29 years in good health. This sequence joins TRBV7-8 and TRBJ2-7; either TRBD1 or TRBD2 may supply D (6 bases each). The CDR3 sequence is CASSLFPGAPYEQYV. For the CDR3, the DNA is TGTGCCAGCAGCTTATTCCCGGGGGCCCCCTACGAGCAGTACGTC.